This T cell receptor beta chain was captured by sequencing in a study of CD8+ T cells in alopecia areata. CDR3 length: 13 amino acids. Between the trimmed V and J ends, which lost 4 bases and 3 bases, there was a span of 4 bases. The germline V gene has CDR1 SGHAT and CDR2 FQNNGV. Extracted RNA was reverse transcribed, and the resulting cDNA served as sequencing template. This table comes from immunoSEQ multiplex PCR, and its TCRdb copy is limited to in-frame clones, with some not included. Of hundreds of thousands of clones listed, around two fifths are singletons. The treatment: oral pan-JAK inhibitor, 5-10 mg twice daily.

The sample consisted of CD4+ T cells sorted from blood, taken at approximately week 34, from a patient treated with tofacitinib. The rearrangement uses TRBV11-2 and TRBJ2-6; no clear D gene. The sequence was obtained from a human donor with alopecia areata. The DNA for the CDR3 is TGTGCCAGCAGCTATTTTGGGGCCAACGTCCTGACTTTC. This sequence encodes CASSYFGANVLTF. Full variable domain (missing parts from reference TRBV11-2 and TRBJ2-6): EAGVAQSPRYKIIEKRQSVAFWCNPISGHATLYWYQQILGQGPKLLIQFQNNGVVDDSQLPKDRFSAERLKGVDSTLKIQPAKLEDSAVYLCASSYFGANVLTFGAGSRLTVL.